This record covers a single T cell receptor beta chain. Using immunoSEQ multiplex PCR, the repertoire was profiled, and TCRdb retains in-frame clones only, with some absent. This sample yields some 700,000 clones, of which more than 80% are seen a single time; under 0.3% belongs to the top ten. The CDR3 has 18 residues. The record originates from a study of blood T cell repertoires in COVID-19. Study as a whole: The origin of the acute and convalescent COVID-19 samples was the United States, Italy and Spain.

The chain employs TRBV21-1 and TRBJ2-5; the D call in the table, TRBD1, was not verified against the DNA. TRBV21-1 is shown as a pseudogene. The sample comprised peripheral blood. The sequence derives from a young woman with acute or convalescent COVID-19. CDR3 loop: CASSIVGPDRGRGETQYF. The DNA for the CDR3 is TGTGCCAGCAGCATAGTCGGGCCGGACAGGGGGAGGGGGGAGACCCAGTACTTC.